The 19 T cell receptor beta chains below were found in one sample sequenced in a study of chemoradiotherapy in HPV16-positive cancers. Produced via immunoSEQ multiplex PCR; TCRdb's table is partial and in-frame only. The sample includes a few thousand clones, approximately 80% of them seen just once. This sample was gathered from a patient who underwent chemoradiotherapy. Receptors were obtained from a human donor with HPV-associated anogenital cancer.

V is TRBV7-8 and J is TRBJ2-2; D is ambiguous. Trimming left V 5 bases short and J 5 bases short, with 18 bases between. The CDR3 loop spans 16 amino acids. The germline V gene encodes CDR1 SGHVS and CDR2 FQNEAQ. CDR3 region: CASSVLTEIVTGELFF. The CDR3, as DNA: TGTGCCAGCAGCGTTTTGACGGAAATCGTGACCGGGGAGCTGTTTTTT. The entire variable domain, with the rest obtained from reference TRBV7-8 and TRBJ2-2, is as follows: GAGVSQSPRYKVAKRGQDVALRCDPISGHVSLFWYQQALGQGPEFLTYFQNEAQLDKSGLPSDRFFAERPEGSVSTLKIQRTQQEDSAVYLCASSVLTEIVTGELFFGEGSRLTVL.

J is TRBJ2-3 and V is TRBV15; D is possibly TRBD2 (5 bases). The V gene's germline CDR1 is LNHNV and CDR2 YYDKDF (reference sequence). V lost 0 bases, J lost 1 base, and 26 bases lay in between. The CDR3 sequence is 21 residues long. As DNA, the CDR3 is TGTGCCACCAGCAGAGAATTCTTGACGGACTTTACCCACCGTCGCACAGATACGCAGTATTTT. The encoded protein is CATSREFLTDFTHRRTDTQYF.

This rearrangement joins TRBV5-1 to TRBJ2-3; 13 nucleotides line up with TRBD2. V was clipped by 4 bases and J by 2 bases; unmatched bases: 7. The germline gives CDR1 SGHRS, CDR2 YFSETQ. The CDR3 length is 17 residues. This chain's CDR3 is CASSPGLAGINTDTQYF. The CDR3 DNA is TGCGCCAGCAGCCCGGGACTAGCGGGAATAAACACAGATACGCAGTATTTT.

The CDR3 protein is CASSKTSGAHTDTQYF. CDR3 in DNA: TGTGCCAGCAGTAAGACTAGCGGGGCCCACACAGATACGCAGTATTTT. J is TRBJ2-3 and V is TRBV2, with 11 bases that match TRBD2. The CDR3 covers 16 residues. Germline trimming cut 5 bases from V and 2 bases from J; bases unmatched to any gene: 6. Germline lookup yields CDR1 SNHLY and CDR2 FYNNEI.

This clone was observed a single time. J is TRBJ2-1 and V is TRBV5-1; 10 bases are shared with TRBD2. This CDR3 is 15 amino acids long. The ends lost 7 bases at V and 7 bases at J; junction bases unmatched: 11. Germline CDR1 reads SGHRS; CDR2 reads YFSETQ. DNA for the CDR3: TGCGCCAGCGCCTCAGCGGGAGGGCCGGGTAATGAGCAGTTCTTC. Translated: CASASAGGPGNEQFF.

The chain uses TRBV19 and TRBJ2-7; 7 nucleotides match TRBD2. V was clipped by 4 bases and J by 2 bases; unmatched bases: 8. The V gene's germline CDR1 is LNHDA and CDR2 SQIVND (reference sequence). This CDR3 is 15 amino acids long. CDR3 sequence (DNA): TGTGCCAGTAGTACCCCATGGGGGGGGACCTACGAGCAGTACTTC. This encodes CASSTPWGGTYEQYF.

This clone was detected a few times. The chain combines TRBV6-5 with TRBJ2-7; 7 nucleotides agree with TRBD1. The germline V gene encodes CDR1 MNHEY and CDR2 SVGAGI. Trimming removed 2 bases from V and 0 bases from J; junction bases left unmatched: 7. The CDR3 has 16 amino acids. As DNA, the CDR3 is TGTGCCAGCAGTTACCCCGGGACAGTGAGCTCCTACGAGCAGTACTTC. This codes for CASSYPGTVSSYEQYF.

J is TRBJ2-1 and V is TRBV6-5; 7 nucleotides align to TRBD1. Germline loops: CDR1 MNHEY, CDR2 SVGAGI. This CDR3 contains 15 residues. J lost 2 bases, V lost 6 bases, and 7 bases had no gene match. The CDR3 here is CASRIDREPYNEQFF. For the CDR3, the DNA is TGTGCCAGCAGAATCGACAGGGAACCCTACAATGAGCAGTTCTTC.

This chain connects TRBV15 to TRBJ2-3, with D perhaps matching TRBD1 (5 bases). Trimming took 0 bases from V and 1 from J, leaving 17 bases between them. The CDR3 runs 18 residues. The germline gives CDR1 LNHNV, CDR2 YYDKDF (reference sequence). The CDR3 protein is CATSRDLMLGAGTDTQYF. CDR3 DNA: TGTGCCACCAGCAGAGATCTCATGTTAGGGGCGGGCACAGATACGCAGTATTTT.

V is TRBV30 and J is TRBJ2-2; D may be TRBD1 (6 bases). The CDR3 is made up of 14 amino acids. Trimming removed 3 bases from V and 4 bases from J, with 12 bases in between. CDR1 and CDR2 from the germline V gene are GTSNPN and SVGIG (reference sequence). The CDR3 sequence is CAWRSRGGTGELFF. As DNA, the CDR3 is TGTGCCTGGAGATCCAGGGGTGGCACCGGGGAGCTGTTTTTT.

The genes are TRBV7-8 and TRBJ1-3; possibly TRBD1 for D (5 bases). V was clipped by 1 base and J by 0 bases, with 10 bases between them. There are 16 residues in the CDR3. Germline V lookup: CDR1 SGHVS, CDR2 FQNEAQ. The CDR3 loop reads CASSLGRQSSGNTIYF. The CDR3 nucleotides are TGTGCCAGCAGCTTAGGGAGACAGAGCTCTGGAAACACCATATATTTT.

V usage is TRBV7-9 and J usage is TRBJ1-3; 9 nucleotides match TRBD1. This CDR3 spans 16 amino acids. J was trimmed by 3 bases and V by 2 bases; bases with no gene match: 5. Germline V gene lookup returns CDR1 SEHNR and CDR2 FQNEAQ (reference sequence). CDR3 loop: CASSLKDRGSGNTIYF. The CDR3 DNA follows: TGTGCCAGCAGCTTAAAGGACAGGGGCAGTGGAAACACCATATATTTT.

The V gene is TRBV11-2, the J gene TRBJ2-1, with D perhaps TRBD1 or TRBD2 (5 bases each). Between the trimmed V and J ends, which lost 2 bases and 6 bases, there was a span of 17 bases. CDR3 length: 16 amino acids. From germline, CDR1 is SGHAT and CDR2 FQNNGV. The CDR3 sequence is CASSLIRGSYGNEQFF. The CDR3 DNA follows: TGTGCCAGCAGCTTAATACGGGGCTCATACGGCAATGAGCAGTTCTTC.

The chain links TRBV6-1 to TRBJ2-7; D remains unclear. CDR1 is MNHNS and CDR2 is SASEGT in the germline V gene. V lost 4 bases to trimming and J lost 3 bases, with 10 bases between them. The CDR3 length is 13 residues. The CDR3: CASSVTDDYEQYF. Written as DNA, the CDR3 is TGTGCCAGCAGTGTTACAGACGACTACGAGCAGTACTTC.

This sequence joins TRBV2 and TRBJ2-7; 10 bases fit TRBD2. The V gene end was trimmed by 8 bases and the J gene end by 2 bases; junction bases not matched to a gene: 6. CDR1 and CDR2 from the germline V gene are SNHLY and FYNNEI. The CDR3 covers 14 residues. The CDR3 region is CASRWTSGTYEQYF. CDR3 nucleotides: TGTGCCAGCCGTTGGACTAGCGGAACCTACGAGCAGTACTTC.

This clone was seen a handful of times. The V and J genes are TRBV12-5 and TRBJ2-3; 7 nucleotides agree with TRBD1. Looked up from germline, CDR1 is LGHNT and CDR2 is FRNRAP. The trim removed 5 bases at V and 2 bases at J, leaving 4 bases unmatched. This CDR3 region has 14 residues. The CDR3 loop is CASGLGQATDTQYF. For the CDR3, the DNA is TGTGCTAGTGGTCTCGGACAGGCCACAGATACGCAGTATTTT. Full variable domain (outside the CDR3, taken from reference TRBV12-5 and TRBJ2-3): DARVTQTPRHKVTEMGQEVTMRCQPILGHNTVFWYRQTMMQGLELLAYFRNRAPLDDSGMPKDRFSAEMPDATLATLKIQPSEPRDSAVYFCASGLGQATDTQYFGPGTRLTVL.

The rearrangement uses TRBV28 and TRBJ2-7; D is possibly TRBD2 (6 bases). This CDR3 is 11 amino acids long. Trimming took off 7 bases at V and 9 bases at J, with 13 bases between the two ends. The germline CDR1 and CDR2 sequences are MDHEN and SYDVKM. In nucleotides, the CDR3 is TGTGCCAGCATGGCCGGGAGCTCGCAGTACTTC. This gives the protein CASMAGSSQYF.

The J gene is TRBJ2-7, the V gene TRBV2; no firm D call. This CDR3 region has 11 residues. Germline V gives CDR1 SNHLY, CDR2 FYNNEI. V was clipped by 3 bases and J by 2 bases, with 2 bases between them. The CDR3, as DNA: TGTGCCAGCAGTGAGACCTACGAGCAGTACTTC. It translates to CASSETYEQYF. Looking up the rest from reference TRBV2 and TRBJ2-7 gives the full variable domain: EPEVTQTPSHQVTQMGQEVILRCVPISNHLYFYWYRQILGQKVEFLVSFYNNEISEKSEIFDDQFSVERPDGSNFTLKIRSTKLEDSAMYFCASSETYEQYFGPGTRLTVT.

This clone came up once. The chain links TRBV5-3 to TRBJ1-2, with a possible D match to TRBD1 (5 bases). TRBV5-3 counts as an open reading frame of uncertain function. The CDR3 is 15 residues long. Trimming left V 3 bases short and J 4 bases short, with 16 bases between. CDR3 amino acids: CARSYGGSNAYGYTF. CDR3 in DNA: TGTGCCAGAAGCTATGGGGGGAGCAATGCCTATGGCTACACCTTC.